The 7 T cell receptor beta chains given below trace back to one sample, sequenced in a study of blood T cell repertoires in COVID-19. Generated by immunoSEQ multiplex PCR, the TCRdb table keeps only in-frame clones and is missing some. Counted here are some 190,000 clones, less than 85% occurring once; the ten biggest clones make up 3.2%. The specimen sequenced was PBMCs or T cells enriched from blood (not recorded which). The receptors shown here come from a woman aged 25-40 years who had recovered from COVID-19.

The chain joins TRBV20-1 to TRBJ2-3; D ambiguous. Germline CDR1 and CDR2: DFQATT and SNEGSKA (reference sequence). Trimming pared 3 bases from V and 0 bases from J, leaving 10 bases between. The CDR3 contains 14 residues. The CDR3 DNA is TGCAGTGCTAGTTCGGCTAGTAGCACAGATACGCAGTATTTT. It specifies CSASSASSTDTQYF.

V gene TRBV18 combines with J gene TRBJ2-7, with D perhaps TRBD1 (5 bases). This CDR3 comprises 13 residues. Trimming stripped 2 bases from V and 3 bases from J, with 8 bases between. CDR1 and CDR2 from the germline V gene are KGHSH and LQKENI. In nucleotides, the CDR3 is TGTGCCAGCTCACCAGGGGCCCTCTACGAGCAGTACGTC. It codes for CASSPGALYEQYV.

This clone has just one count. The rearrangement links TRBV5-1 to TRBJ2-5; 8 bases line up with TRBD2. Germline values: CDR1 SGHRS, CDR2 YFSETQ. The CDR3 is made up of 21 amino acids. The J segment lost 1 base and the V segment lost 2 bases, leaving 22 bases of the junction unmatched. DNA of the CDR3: TGCGCCAGCAGCTTCCGTTACCCCCTCCCGGGACTAGGAGGGGTCCAAGAGACCCAGTACTTC. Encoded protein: CASSFRYPLPGLGGVQETQYF.

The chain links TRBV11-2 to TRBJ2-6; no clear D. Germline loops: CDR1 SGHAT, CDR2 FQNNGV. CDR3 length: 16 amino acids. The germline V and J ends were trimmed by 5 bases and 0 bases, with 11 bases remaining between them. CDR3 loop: CASSQFSGSGANVLTF. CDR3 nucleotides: TGTGCCAGCAGCCAATTCTCAGGCTCTGGGGCCAACGTCCTGACTTTC. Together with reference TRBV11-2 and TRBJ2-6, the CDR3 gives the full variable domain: EAGVAQSPRYKIIEKRQSVAFWCNPISGHATLYWYQQILGQGPKLLIQFQNNGVVDDSQLPKDRFSAERLKGVDSTLKIQPAKLEDSAVYLCASSQFSGSGANVLTFGAGSRLTVL.

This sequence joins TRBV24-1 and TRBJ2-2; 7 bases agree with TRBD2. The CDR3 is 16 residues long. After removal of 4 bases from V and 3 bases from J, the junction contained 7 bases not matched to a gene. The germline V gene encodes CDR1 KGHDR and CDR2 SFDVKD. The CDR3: CATSDLGLADTGELFF. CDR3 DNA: TGTGCCACCAGTGACCTCGGGCTAGCGGACACCGGGGAGCTGTTTTTT.

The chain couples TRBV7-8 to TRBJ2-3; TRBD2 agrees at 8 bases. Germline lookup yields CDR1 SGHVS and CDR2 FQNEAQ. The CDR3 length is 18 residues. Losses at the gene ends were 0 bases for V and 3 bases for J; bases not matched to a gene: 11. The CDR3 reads CASSLARWTGGFTDTQYF. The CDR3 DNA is TGTGCCAGCAGCTTAGCTCGGTGGACGGGGGGGTTTACAGATACGCAGTATTTT. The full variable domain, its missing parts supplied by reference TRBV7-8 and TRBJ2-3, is GAGVSQSPRYKVAKRGQDVALRCDPISGHVSLFWYQQALGQGPEFLTYFQNEAQLDKSGLPSDRFFAERPEGSVSTLKIQRTQQEDSAVYLCASSLARWTGGFTDTQYFGPGTRLTVL.

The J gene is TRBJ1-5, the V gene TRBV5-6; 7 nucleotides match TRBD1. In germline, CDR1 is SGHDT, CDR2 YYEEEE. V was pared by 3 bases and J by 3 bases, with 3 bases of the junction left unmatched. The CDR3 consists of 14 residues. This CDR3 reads CASSWGQINQPQHF. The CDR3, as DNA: TGTGCCAGCAGCTGGGGACAGATCAATCAGCCCCAGCATTTT.